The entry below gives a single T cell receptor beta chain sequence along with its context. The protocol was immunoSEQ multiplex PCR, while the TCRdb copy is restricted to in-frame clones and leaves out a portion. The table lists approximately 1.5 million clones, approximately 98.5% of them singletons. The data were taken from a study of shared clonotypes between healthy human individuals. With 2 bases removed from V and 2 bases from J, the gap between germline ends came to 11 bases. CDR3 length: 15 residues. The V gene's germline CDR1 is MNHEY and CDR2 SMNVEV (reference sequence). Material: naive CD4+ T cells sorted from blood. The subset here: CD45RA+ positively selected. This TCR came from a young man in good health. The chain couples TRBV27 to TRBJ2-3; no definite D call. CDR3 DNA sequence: TGTGCCAGCAGTTTAACGGGCATACTCACAGATACGCAGTATTTT. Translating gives CASSLTGILTDTQYF.